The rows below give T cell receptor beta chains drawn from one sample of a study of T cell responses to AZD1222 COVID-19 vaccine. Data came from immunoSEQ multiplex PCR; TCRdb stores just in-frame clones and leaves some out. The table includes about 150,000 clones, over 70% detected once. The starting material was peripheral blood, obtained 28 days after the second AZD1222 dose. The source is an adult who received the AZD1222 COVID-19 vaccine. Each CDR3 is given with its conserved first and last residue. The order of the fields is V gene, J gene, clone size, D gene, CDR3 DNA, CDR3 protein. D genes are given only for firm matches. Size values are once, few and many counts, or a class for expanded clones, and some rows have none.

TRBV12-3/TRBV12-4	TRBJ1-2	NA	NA	TGTGCCAGCAGTTTGGGGGACGGCCGTGGCTACACCTTC	CASSLGDGRGYTF
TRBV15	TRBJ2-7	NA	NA	TGTGCCACCAGCAGAGAAGGTGGCGGGACGGGTTACGAGCAGTACTTC	CATSREGGGTGYEQYF
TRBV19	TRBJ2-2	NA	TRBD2	TGTGCCAGTAGTCGAAAAAGCGGGAGAATCACCGGGGAGCTGTTTTTT	CASSRKSGRITGELFF
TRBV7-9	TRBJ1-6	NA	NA	TGTGCCAGCAGCTTTGATGGTAATAATTCACCCCTCCACTTT	CASSFDGNNSPLHF
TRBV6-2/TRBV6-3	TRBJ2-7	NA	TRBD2	TGTGCCAGCAGTTACCGTTGGAGCGGGAGTATAGCCTACGAGCAGTACTTC	CASSYRWSGSIAYEQYF
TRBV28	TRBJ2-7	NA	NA	TGTGCCAGCAGTCCGGGCTGGTACGAGCAGTACTTC	CASSPGWYEQYF
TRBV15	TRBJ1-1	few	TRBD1	TGTGCCACCAGCAGACTTCGACAGGGGGACACTGAAGCTTTCTTT	CATSRLRQGDTEAFF
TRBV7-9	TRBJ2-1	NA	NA	TGTGCCAGCAGCTCAGCGCCCGTCAATGAGCAGTTCTTC	CASSSAPVNEQFF
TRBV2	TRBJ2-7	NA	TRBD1	TGTGCCAGCAGCGGTGGACAGGGAATCTACGAGCAGTACTTC	CASSGGQGIYEQYF
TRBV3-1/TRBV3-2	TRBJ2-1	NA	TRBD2	TGTGCCAGCAGCCAAGAGTGGGGAGGGGATGAGCAGTTCTTC	CASSQEWGGDEQFF
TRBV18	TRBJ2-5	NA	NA	TGTGCCAGCTCCCCGGGCGACCCTAGGGGAGAGACCCAGTACTTC	CASSPGDPRGETQYF
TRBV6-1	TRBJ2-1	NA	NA	TGTGCCAGCAGTGAACAACTAATGGCAGGGCTCAATGAGCAGTTCTTC	CASSEQLMAGLNEQFF
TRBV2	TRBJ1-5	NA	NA	TGTGCCAGCAACGCGGGTTCCAATCAGCCCCAGCATTTT	CASNAGSNQPQHF
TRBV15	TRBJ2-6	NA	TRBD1	TGTGCCACCAGCAGAGAAGGGGGCCCCTGGGGGGCCAACGTCCTGACTTTC	CATSREGGPWGANVLTF
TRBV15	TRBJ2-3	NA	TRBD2	TGTGCCACCAGGGCGGGAGGGCCTGATACGCAGTATTTT	CATRAGGPDTQYF
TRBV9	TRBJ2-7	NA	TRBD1	TGTGCCAGCAGCTTACCGGGACAGGGATCCGAGCAGTACTTC	CASSLPGQGSEQYF
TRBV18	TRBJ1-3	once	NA	TGTGCCAGCTCACCGGCAGCAGCCGCCTCTGGAAACACCATATATTTT	CASSPAAAASGNTIYF
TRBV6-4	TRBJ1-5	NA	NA	TGTGCCAGCAGCCCCGGGACCCTAAGCAATCAGCCCCAGCATTTT	CASSPGTLSNQPQHF
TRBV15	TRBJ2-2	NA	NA	TGTGCCACCAGCAGAGATACGGGGGACACCGGGGAGCTGTTTTTT	CATSRDTGDTGELFF
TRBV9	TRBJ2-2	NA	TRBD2	TGTGCCAGCAGCGTTGGGCTAGCGGGAGGGCCGAGCGGGGAGCTGTTTTTT	CASSVGLAGGPSGELFF
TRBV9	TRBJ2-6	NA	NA	TGTGCCAGCAGCGCACAGGGCGGTACGTCCTCTGGGGCCAACGTCCTGACTTTC	CASSAQGGTSSGANVLTF
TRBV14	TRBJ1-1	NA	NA	TGTGCCAGCAGCTTAGCGGCCCGGTCTGAAGCTTTCTTT	CASSLAARSEAFF
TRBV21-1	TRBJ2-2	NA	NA	TGTGCCAGCAGCAAAGTCAGTAGCGGGAGGGCTTTTAACACCGGGGAGCTGTTTTTT	CASSKVSSGRAFNTGELFF
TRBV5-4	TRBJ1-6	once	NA	TGTGCCAGCAGCCGTGGGGACACTCTTAATTCACCCCTCCACTTT	CASSRGDTLNSPLHF
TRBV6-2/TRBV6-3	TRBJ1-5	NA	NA	TGTGCCAGCAGTTACTCTGTTAGCAATCAGCCCCAGCATTTT	CASSYSVSNQPQHF
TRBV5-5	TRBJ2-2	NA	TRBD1	TGTGCCAGCAGCCCCCGATTCAAGGGGGCGAACGGGGAGCTGTTTTTT	CASSPRFKGANGELFF
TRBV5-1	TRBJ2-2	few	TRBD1	TGCGCCAGCAGCACGGACAGGGCCAACTCCGGGGAGCTGTTTTTT	CASSTDRANSGELFF
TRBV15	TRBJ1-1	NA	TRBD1	TGTGCCACCAGCAGCCGGACAGGGAACACTGAAGCTTTCTTT	CATSSRTGNTEAFF
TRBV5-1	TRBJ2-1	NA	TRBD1	TGCGCCAACCTTGACAGGGGGCGCGCCAATGAGCAGTTCTTC	CANLDRGRANEQFF
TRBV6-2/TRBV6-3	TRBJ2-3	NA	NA	TGTGCCAGCAGTTACTTTACAGGAGGGACAGATACGCAGTATTTT	CASSYFTGGTDTQYF
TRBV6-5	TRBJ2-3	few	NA	TGTGCCAGCAGCGGGACGTACACAGATACGCAGTATTTT	CASSGTYTDTQYF
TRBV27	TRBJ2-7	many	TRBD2	TGTGCCAGCAGTGGACTAGAGAGTGGTAACGAGCAGTACTTC	CASSGLESGNEQYF
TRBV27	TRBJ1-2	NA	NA	TGTGCCAGCAGCTCAACGAGGGAATTCTATGGCTACACCTTC	CASSSTREFYGYTF
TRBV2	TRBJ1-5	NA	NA	TGTGCCAGCAGGGGCCCCGGGAGCAATCAGCCCCAGCATTTT	CASRGPGSNQPQHF
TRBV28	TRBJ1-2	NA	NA	TGTGCCAGCAGTTTATCCGGGACACCAGCGGCCGGCTACACCTTC	CASSLSGTPAAGYTF
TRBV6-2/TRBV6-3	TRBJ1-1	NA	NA	TGTGCCAGCAGTTATGGGGATAGGGTGGACACTGAAGCTTTCTTT	CASSYGDRVDTEAFF
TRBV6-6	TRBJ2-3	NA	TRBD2	TGTGCCAGCAGCCGAAGGACTAGCGGGAGGCCCTCCCGGGGCACAGATACGCAGTATTTT	CASSRRTSGRPSRGTDTQYF
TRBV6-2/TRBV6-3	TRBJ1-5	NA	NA	TGTGCCAGCAGTTACGGGGGGTCCGGCAATCAGCCCCAGCATTTT	CASSYGGSGNQPQHF
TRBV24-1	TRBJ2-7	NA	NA	TGTGCCACCAGTCAATCCGGGGGCCACGAGCAGTACTTC	CATSQSGGHEQYF
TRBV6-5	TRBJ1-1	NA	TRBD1	TGTGCCAGCAGTTTTACAGGGGTAACTGAAGCTTTCTTT	CASSFTGVTEAFF
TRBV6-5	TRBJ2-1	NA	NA	TGTGCCAGCAGCCTTACGGGCCCAGGGACCAATGAGCAGTTCTTC	CASSLTGPGTNEQFF
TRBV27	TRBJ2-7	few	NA	TGTGCCAGCAGTCCCACCCCACTCTACGAGCAGTACTTC	CASSPTPLYEQYF
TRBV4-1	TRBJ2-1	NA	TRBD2	TGCGCCAGCAGCGACACTAGCGGGGCTTCCTACAATGAGCAGTTCTTC	CASSDTSGASYNEQFF
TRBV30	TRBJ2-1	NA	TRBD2	TGTGCCTGGGGGACTAGCAATGAGCAGTTCTTC	CAWGTSNEQFF
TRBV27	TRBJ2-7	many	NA	TGTGCCAGCAGTTTAGGTCCCACGACCGCCTACGAGCAGTACTTC	CASSLGPTTAYEQYF
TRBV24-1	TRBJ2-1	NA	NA	TGTGCCACCAGTGATTTCGGGAGCCCTCTCAATGAGCAGTTCTTC	CATSDFGSPLNEQFF
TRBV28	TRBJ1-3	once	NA	TGTGCCAGCAGTTCGCCTGGGGGACGGAGAATCTCTGGAAACACCATATATTTT	CASSSPGGRRISGNTIYF
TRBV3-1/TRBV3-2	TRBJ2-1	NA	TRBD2	TGTGCCAGCAGCCTTCGGACTAGCGGGAGGGTGCGCGACAATGAGCAGTTCTTC	CASSLRTSGRVRDNEQFF
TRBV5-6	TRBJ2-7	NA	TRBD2	TGTGCCAGCAGCCCTTCGGGACTAGCGGGAGGGCGACGGGGTTACGAGCAGTACTTC	CASSPSGLAGGRRGYEQYF
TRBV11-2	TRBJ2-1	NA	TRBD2	TGTGCCAGCAGCTCCCAGCGGGAGGTATTGAGCTCCTACAATGAGCAGTTCTTC	CASSSQREVLSSYNEQFF
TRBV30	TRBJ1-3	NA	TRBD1	TGTGCCTGGAGTTCAGGGGGAAAGTCCGGAAACACCATATATTTT	CAWSSGGKSGNTIYF
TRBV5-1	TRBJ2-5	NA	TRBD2	TGCGCCAGCAGCTTGGGAACTAGCGGGGAGACCCAGTACTTC	CASSLGTSGETQYF
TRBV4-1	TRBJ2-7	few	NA	TGCGCCAGCAGCCAAGATCAGGGTTTGAGCTCCTACGAGCAGTACTTC	CASSQDQGLSSYEQYF
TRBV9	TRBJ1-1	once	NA	TGTGCCAGCAGCGTAGCTGCAGGGCGGAACACTGAAGCTTTCTTT	CASSVAAGRNTEAFF
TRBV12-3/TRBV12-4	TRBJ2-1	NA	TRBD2	TGTGCCAGCAGTATTACTAGCGCTAACCAGTTCTTC	CASSITSANQFF
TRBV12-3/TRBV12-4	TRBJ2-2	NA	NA	TGTGCCTGCGCGGGACTCCAAACCGGGGAGCTGTTTTTT	CACAGLQTGELFF
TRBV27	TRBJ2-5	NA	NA	TGTGCCAGCAGACAAAGGTGGGGGGATCAAGAGACCCAGTACTTC	CASRQRWGDQETQYF
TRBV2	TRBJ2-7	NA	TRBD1	TGTGCCAGCAGTACAGGGGTCTCCGTCTACGAGCAGTACTTC	CASSTGVSVYEQYF